Below, one T cell receptor beta chain is given with its context. The target of this receptor is not known. Per-base qualities were not stored, and no clone one base away is much larger. Whole blood was collected in K2EDTA tubes by collaborating institutions according to the institutions' own protocols. For TCRbeta analysis, collaborator samples were shipped as frozen whole blood, as isolated PBMCs, or as DNA extracted from either sample type. The sample originates from a study of blood T cell repertoires in COVID-19 (dated by TCRdb to 2018 to 2020). Background on the whole study: Collaborator samples came from the United States, Italy and Spain and covered acute and convalescent phases of COVID-19. The prospective study material was composed of cDNA or gDNA derived from T cells, B-cell-depleted T cells, or PBMCs. HLA class I and class II types, where available, came from metadata supplied by the sample provider rather than from assay-based typing. The samples were drawn from the first 160 participants of the ongoing ImmuneRACE study and from 950 to 1,500 subjects provided by 6 global collaborators. A freely available public database, intended as a resource for researchers studying the immune response to SARS-CoV-2, is where the repertoires were released. Deeply sampled blood TCRbeta repertoires from subjects exposed to, actively infected with, or recovered from COVID-19 were included in the dataset. Nearly every sample came with metadata listing a de-identified subject ID, COVID-19 status, age in years and sex. Study-wide findings and limitations: The amount of clinical and demographic metadata varied by source and participant and was provided uncurated.

TCRbeta CDR3 regions were amplified from genomic DNA using the immunoSEQ Assay, a bias-controlled multiplex PCR. Turning to the authors' computational methods: The number of nucleated cells in each sample was estimated by amplification of reference gene primers within the assay. To quantify the absolute abundance of each unique TCRbeta CDR3 rearrangement, sequence reads were collapsed and filtered. Productive Simpson clonality was computed per sample as the square root of Simpson's diversity index over productive rearrangements. TCRdb took over this immuneACCESS table, retaining in-frame rearrangements with V and J assigned. Such tables are incomplete; in checked studies, under half of the missing clones stem from an unresolved V gene, and the remainder is unexplained. The V and J calls and clone size are taken from that table; D and trimming were inferred from the DNA. The sample has around 100,000 clones on record, approximately 85% of them singletons. Around 8% of the sample goes to the ten largest clones.

The CDR3 sequence holds 13 residues, the cysteine and phenylalanine included. Left in the record is the CDR3 DNA by itself, 39 bases read in frame from the first base. V sheds 4 bases and J sheds 4 bases, leaving 8 bases between their ends. CDR1 and CDR2 are read off the germline V gene as SGHDN and FVKESK. The sample comprised peripheral blood. The TCR comes from a man between 65 and 79 years old with acute or convalescent COVID-19. Recombination connected TRBV14 to TRBJ2-1; the D gene identity is not certain. The nucleotide sequence is TGTGCCAGCAGCCTAGCCTATTACAATGAGCAGTTCTTC. This codes for CASSLAYYNEQFF.